Presented here are 18 T cell receptor beta chains from one specimen sequenced in a study of T-cell memory formation after mild COVID-19 (dated by TCRdb to about 2021). The library was obtained by 5' RACE. This sample was sequenced with an Illumina NovaSeq 6000. The public sequencing data were trimmed at Q25 with fastp and processed into clonotypes with MiXCR by TCRdb, which kept only in-frame beta chains. CDR3 protein sequences are deduplicated, and each keeps its most common genes and DNA. In this sample the table shows 340,000 or so distinct CDR3 sequences, around 13% of which occur a single time. About a fifth of the sample comes from the top ten. The sample was PBMCs or a T cell subset sorted from them (not recorded which). Receptors originate from a young man who had mild COVID-19 (a few samples of this study predate the infection). The sample titles of this study are shuffled in the database, so cell type and time point are left out; the donor was told from shared clones.

This clonotype was found a few times. The chain joins TRBV6-1 to TRBJ1-1, with TRBD1 matching 8 bases. Germline V gives CDR1 MNHNS, CDR2 SASEGT. Losses at the gene ends were 1 base for V and 7 bases for J; bases not matched to a gene: 5. This CDR3 spans 14 amino acids. CDR3: CASSEGTGSNEAFF. The CDR3 DNA reads as TGTGCCAGCAGTGAAGGGACAGGGTCCAATGAAGCTTTCTTT.

This chain uses TRBV4-3 with TRBJ2-2, with D perhaps given as TRBD1 or TRBD2 (5 bases each). Trimming removed 5 bases from V and 4 bases from J, with 14 bases in between. CDR1 and CDR2 (germline): LGHNA, YSLEER. This CDR3 has 15 amino acids. This CDR3 is CASSDRDRSTGELFF. In DNA, the CDR3 is TGCGCCAGCAGCGACCGGGACCGATCCACCGGGGAGCTGTTTTTT.

This chain uses TRBV27 with TRBJ1-2; a possible D gene is TRBD1 (6 bases). Germline V gene sequence: CDR1 MNHEY, CDR2 SMNVEV (reference sequence). There are 15 residues in the CDR3. Trimming removed 5 bases from V and 3 bases from J, with 16 bases in between. The CDR3 region is CASSARGGWDYGYTF. Here the CDR3 DNA reads TGTGCCAGCAGTGCGAGAGGGGGTTGGGACTATGGCTACACCTTC.

The chain employs TRBV5-1 and TRBJ2-3; 11 bases map to TRBD1. Trimming removed 4 bases from V and 7 bases from J; junction bases left unmatched: 8. Germline V lookup: CDR1 SGHRS, CDR2 YFSETQ. The CDR3 sequence is 15 residues long. CDR3: CASSGPGQGGYTQYF. CDR3 bases: TGCGCCAGCAGCGGGCCGGGACAGGGGGGATATACGCAGTATTTT.

The V gene is TRBV5-1, the J gene TRBJ1-4; D is ambiguous. Trimming shortened V by 1 base and J by 2 bases, and 12 bases separated the two germline ends. CDR3 length: 16 amino acids. Germline assignment: CDR1 SGHRS and CDR2 YFSETQ. For the CDR3, the DNA is TGCGCCAGCAGCTTGAGGACCCGAGCGACTAATGAAAAACTGTTTTTT. Translated: CASSLRTRATNEKLFF. Complete variable domain (other parts from reference TRBV5-1 and TRBJ1-4): KAGVTQTPRYLIKTRGQQVTLSCSPISGHRSVSWYQQTPGQGLQFLFEYFSETQRNKGNFPGRFSGRQFSNSRSEMNVSTLELGDSALYLCASSLRTRATNEKLFFGSGTQLSVL.

In regard to this clonotype: One end of the junction is discordant with germline, which a read error may explain. This chain uses TRBV9 with TRBJ2-2; D perhaps matches TRBD2 (7 bases). Germline values: CDR1 SGDLS, CDR2 YYNGEE. The CDR3 has 12 amino acids. CDR3 protein: CASGRDTRELFF. In DNA, the CDR3 is TGTGCCAGCGGGAGGGACACCAGGGAGCTGTTTTTT.

This clonotype has just a few counts. The chain joins TRBV7-2 to TRBJ2-6, with no clear D. Trimming left V 2 bases short and J 4 bases short, with 15 bases between. Germline assignment: CDR1 SGHTA and CDR2 FQGNSA. This CDR3 contains 17 residues. The CDR3, as DNA: TGTGCCAGCAGCTTACGGTCTGGCAGGACCGGGGCCAACGTCCTGACTTTC. It yields the protein CASSLRSGRTGANVLTF.

This clonotype was observed a handful of times. In DNA form, the CDR3 reads TGCAGTGCGGCGGCGGACACCATATATTTT. Its translation: CSAAADTIYF. The rearrangement joins TRBV20-1 to TRBJ1-3; D is unclear. Trimming shortened V by 6 bases and J by 8 bases, and 8 bases separated the two germline ends. Germline V CDR1 and CDR2: DFQATT, SNEGSKA (reference sequence). This CDR3 has 10 amino acids.

In this sample, this clonotype turned up a few times. V and J are TRBV3-1 and TRBJ2-1; the match to TRBD2 covers 10 bases. This CDR3 contains 15 residues. The V gene end was trimmed by 4 bases and the J gene end by 8 bases; junction bases not matched to a gene: 8. Per germline, CDR1 LGHDT and CDR2 YNNKEL (reference sequence). The CDR3 nucleotides read TGTGCCAGCAGCCGCGAGCGGGGGGGAGGCGATGAGCAGTTCTTC. Translating it yields CASSRERGGGDEQFF.

The chain links TRBV29-1 to TRBJ1-1; D not resolved. The CDR3 loop spans 10 amino acids. The germline V and J ends were trimmed by 4 bases and 7 bases, with 7 bases remaining between them. Germline assignment: CDR1 SQVTM and CDR2 ANQGSEA. CDR3 DNA sequence: TGCAGCGTTGTAGGCGGTGAAGCTTTCTTT. Translating gives CSVVGGEAFF. Combining the CDR3 with reference TRBV29-1 and TRBJ1-1 gives the whole variable domain SAVISQKPSRDICQRGTSLTIQCQVDSQVTMMFWYRQQPGQSLTLIATANQGSEATYESGFVIDKFPISRPNLTFSTLTVSNMSPEDSSIYLCSVVGGEAFFGQGTRLTVV.

This clonotype was observed many times. The chain carries TRBV12-1 and TRBJ2-3; the table's D call, TRBD2, was not checked against the DNA. TRBV12-1 counts as a pseudogene. The CDR3 covers 17 residues. The CDR3 bases are TGTGCCAGCAGCACCACGATTAGCGGGTCCCTTGGGGATACGCAGTATTTT. Protein sequence: CASSTTISGSLGDTQYF.

This clonotype appeared a few times. The CDR3 loop is CASSLSLRGPTDTQYF. The CDR3 coding sequence is TGTGCCAGCAGCTTATCCCTTCGGGGGCCCACAGATACGCAGTATTTT. The chain couples TRBV7-2 to TRBJ2-3, with D perhaps assigned TRBD1 or TRBD2 (6 bases each). The CDR3 contains 16 residues. V lost 2 bases and J 2 bases, leaving 14 bases between the germline ends. Germline CDR1 and CDR2: SGHTA and FQGNSA.

This clonotype has only a few counts. The J gene is TRBJ1-5, the V gene TRBV7-2, with D hard to call. The V gene's germline CDR1 is SGHTA and CDR2 FQGNSA. Trimming shortened V by 4 bases and J by 7 bases, and 8 bases separated the two germline ends. This CDR3 spans 12 amino acids. The DNA of the CDR3 is TGTGCCAGCAGCTGGAACGGCCAGCCCCAGCATTTT. It codes for CASSWNGQPQHF.

V is TRBV6-5 and J is TRBJ2-3; the match to TRBD2 covers 12 bases. Unmatched junction bases numbered 4, after V lost 2 bases and J lost 4 bases. The germline CDR1 and CDR2 sequences are MNHEY and SVGAGI. The CDR3 has 16 residues. Here the CDR3 reads CASSYGLAGGADTQYF. The CDR3 DNA follows: TGTGCCAGCAGTTACGGGCTAGCGGGGGGGGCAGATACGCAGTATTTT.

This clonotype was counted between two and nine times. The chain is built from TRBV5-1 and TRBJ2-7; D possibly matches TRBD1 or TRBD2 (5 bases each). This CDR3 comprises 15 residues. V gave up 4 bases and J gave up 2 bases, with 16 bases separating them. Germline CDR1 is SGHRS and CDR2 is YFSETQ. CDR3 bases: TGCGCCAGCAGCCAGCTCGGGGACCCGACCTACGAGCAGTACTTC. Translated, it gives CASSQLGDPTYEQYF.

Only a few counts were recorded for this clonotype. The rearrangement joins TRBV29-1 to TRBJ2-3; the match to TRBD1 covers 10 bases. Per germline, CDR1 SQVTM and CDR2 ANQGSEA. V lost 2 bases and J lost 2; bases outside the gene matches: 7. The CDR3 extends over 16 amino acids. The CDR3 region is CSVETGTGEHTDTQYF. The CDR3 DNA is TGCAGCGTTGAAACCGGGACAGGGGAACACACAGATACGCAGTATTTT.

The V call is TRBV12-3 or TRBV12-4, the J call TRBJ1-2; possible D gene TRBD1, 5 bases. The CDR3 has 16 residues. V lost 6 bases, J lost 8 bases, and 25 bases lay in between. CDR3 protein: CASRPEVAGSVGGYTF. The CDR3 DNA reads as TGTGCCAGCAGACCCGAGGTTGCAGGGAGTGTAGGGGGCTACACCTTC.

The chain joins TRBV11-1 to TRBJ1-1; perhaps TRBD1 as D (6 bases). V lost 3 bases and J 3 bases, leaving 11 bases between the germline ends. The germline V gene encodes CDR1 SGHAT and CDR2 FQDESV (reference sequence). CDR3 length equals 14 residues. The CDR3 DNA reads as TGTGCCAGCAGCTTCCGGGACATTTACACTGAAGCTTTCTTT. It encodes CASSFRDIYTEAFF.